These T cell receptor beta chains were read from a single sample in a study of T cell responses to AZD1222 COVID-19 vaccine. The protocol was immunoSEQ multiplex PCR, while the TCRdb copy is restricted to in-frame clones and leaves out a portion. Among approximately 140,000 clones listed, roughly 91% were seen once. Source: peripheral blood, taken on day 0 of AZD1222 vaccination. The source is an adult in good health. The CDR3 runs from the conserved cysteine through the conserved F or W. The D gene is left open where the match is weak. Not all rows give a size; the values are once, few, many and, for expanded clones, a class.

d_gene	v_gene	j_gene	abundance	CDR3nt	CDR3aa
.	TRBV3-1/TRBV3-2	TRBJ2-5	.	TGTGCCAGCAGCCTTCAAGAGACCCAGTACTTC	CASSLQETQYF
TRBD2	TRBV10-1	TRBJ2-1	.	TGCGCCAGCAGTGAGTCACTAGCGGGGGGTCGCTCCTACAATGAGCAGTTCTTC	CASSESLAGGRSYNEQFF
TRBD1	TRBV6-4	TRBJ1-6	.	TGTGCCAGCAGTTTAACAGGGGAGGCACCCCTCCACTTT	CASSLTGEAPLHF
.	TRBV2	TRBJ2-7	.	TGTGCCAGCGAGAACCCCAGCTCCTACGAGCAGTACTTC	CASENPSSYEQYF
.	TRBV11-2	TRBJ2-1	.	TGTGCCAGCAGCTTAGTGACTAGTCCCAATGAGCAGTTCTTC	CASSLVTSPNEQFF
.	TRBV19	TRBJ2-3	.	TGTGCCAGTAGTAGCCCCGGGGGTTGGGGCACAGATACGCAGTATTTT	CASSSPGGWGTDTQYF
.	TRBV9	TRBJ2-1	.	TGTGCCAGCAGCCCCACCCCCGGGACTGAATACAATGAGCAGTTCTTC	CASSPTPGTEYNEQFF
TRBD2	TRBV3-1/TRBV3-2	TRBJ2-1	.	TGTGCCAGCAGCCATGGGGGGGACAATGAGCAGTTCTTC	CASSHGGDNEQFF
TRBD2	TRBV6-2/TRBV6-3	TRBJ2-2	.	TGTGCCAGCAGTTACTTCCCCCCGGGGGGGACCGGGGAGCTGTTTTTT	CASSYFPPGGTGELFF
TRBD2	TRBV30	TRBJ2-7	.	TGTGCCTGGAGTTCTAGCGGGGGAGGGGAGCAGTACTTC	CAWSSSGGGEQYF
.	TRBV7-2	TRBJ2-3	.	TGTGCCAGCAGCTCCATAACGGGGACTAGCACAGATACGCAGTATTTT	CASSSITGTSTDTQYF
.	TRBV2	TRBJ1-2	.	TGTGCCAGCGGGGGTTTGGGACTCTCCTATGGCTACACCTTC	CASGGLGLSYGYTF
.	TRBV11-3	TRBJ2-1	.	TGTGCCAGCAGCTTAGATCAGAGGAAGCAGTTCTTC	CASSLDQRKQFF
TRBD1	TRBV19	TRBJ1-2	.	TGTGCCAGTAGTCAGGGGGGCTATGGCTACACCTTC	CASSQGGYGYTF
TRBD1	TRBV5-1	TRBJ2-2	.	TGCGCCAGCGCCCAGACAGGGGAAGGGCCCGGGGAGCTGTTTTTT	CASAQTGEGPGELFF
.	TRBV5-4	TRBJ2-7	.	TGTGCCAGTCTTGGTATGAGCGGGTCCGAGCAGTACTTC	CASLGMSGSEQYF
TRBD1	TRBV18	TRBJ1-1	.	TGTGCCAGCTCACCACAGACAGGGAGGGACATGAACACTGAAGCTTTCTTT	CASSPQTGRDMNTEAFF
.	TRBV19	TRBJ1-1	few	TGTGCCAGTAGTAAACGACAGAACACTGAAGCTTTCTTT	CASSKRQNTEAFF
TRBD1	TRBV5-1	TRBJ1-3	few	TGCGCCAGCAAACCTCAGGGGGCCCTCTCTGGAAACACCATATATTTT	CASKPQGALSGNTIYF
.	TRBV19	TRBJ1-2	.	TGTGCCAGTAGTATTCCCAACAGAGCCTATGGCTACACCTTC	CASSIPNRAYGYTF
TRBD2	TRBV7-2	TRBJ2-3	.	TGTGCCAGCAGCTTAGCGAGGAGCGGGAGGTGGGCAGATACGCAGTATTTT	CASSLARSGRWADTQYF
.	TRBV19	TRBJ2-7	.	TGTGCCAGTAGTATCAAGGGGGGAACCTACGAGCAGTACTTC	CASSIKGGTYEQYF
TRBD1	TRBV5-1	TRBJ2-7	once	TGCGCCAGCAGCCAACTTACTCGGGACAGTACCTACGAGCAGTACTTC	CASSQLTRDSTYEQYF
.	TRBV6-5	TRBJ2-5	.	TGTGCCAGCAGTTACGAGGGGTACCAACCCGGGACCCAGTACTTC	CASSYEGYQPGTQYF
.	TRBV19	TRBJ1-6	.	TGTGCCAGTAGTATGCTGTCCAATTCACCCCTCCACTTT	CASSMLSNSPLHF
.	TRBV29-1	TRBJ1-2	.	TGCAGCGCCTCCATGAGAGGGGGAGGCTACACCTTC	CSASMRGGGYTF